The rows below give T cell receptor beta chains drawn from one sample of a study of preoperative IRX-2 immunotherapy in early breast cancer. The assay was immunoSEQ multiplex PCR, and TCRdb's table has in-frame clones only and misses some. The repertoire consists of 20,000 to 30,000 clones, with 75% to 85% occurring once and the leading ten covering over 1%. The specimen was lymph node tissue, collected after IRX-2 immunotherapy. The receptors here all came from a human donor with breast cancer. CDR3s include the opening cysteine and the closing phenylalanine or tryptophan. The order of the fields is J gene, D gene, V gene, clone size, CDR3 length, CDR3 DNA, CDR3 protein. D genes are given only for firm matches. Clone sizes are given selectively: once, few, many, or a class where the clone is expanded.

J: TRBJ1-3; D: -; V: TRBV19; size: few; length: 14; DNA: TGTGCCAGTAGTATGAACAGGATCGGAAACACCATATATTTT; CDR3: CASSMNRIGNTIYF
J: TRBJ2-3; D: TRBD1; V: TRBV11-1; size: once; length: 16; DNA: TGTGCCAGCAGCCGGGGGTTAGGACAGGGAAAATATACGCAGTATTTT; CDR3: CASSRGLGQGKYTQYF
J: TRBJ2-7; D: -; V: TRBV14; size: -; length: 17; DNA: TGTGCCAGCAGCTCCCGACCGGGGGTTGGTCCCACTTACGAGCAGTACTTC; CDR3: CASSSRPGVGPTYEQYF
J: TRBJ2-5; D: -; V: TRBV19; size: -; length: 13; DNA: TGTGCCAGTAGTATAGACGGGGGAGAGACCCAGTACTTC; CDR3: CASSIDGGETQYF
J: TRBJ2-5; D: TRBD1; V: TRBV5-1; size: -; length: 15; DNA: TGCGCCAGCAGCTTGACAGGGGGCGGTGAAGAGACCCAGTACTTC; CDR3: CASSLTGGGEETQYF
J: TRBJ2-3; D: -; V: TRBV19; size: -; length: 15; DNA: TGTGCCAGTAGTATACTCGCAGGGAATCAAGATACGCAGTATTTT; CDR3: CASSILAGNQDTQYF
J: TRBJ1-5; D: -; V: TRBV18; size: -; length: 15; DNA: TGTGCCAGCTCCTTTACAGGGAGCGGCAATCAGCCCCAGCATTTT; CDR3: CASSFTGSGNQPQHF
J: TRBJ2-3; D: TRBD2; V: TRBV19; size: -; length: 14; DNA: TGTGCCAGTAGCCGGGGGGGGAGCACAGATACGCAGTATTTT; CDR3: CASSRGGSTDTQYF
J: TRBJ2-3; D: TRBD2; V: TRBV15; size: once; length: 14; DNA: TGTGCCATAGGGGACAGCGGGGGGGCAGATACGCAGTATTTT; CDR3: CAIGDSGGADTQYF
J: TRBJ2-4; D: -; V: TRBV6-8; size: -; length: 15; DNA: TGTGCCAGCAGCACGGCGGGACAGTCCAAAAACATTCAGTACTTC; CDR3: CASSTAGQSKNIQYF
J: TRBJ2-3; D: -; V: TRBV7-6; size: -; length: 14; DNA: TGTGCCAGCAGCTTATCTTTAGGCACAGATACGCAGTATTTT; CDR3: CASSLSLGTDTQYF
J: TRBJ1-1; D: -; V: TRBV6-8; size: -; length: 13; DNA: TGTGCCAGCAGTTACTCCGTTGACACTGAAGCTTTCTTT; CDR3: CASSYSVDTEAFF
J: TRBJ1-3; D: TRBD1; V: TRBV6-8; size: -; length: 16; DNA: TGTGCCAGCAGTGCAAGGGACAGGGGAGCCGGAAACACCATATATTTT; CDR3: CASSARDRGAGNTIYF
J: TRBJ2-4; D: -; V: TRBV28; size: -; length: 15; DNA: TGTGCCAGCGAAAAAACAGGGCTAGCCAAAAACATTCAGTACTTC; CDR3: CASEKTGLAKNIQYF
J: TRBJ1-2; D: TRBD1; V: TRBV6-4; size: -; length: 13; DNA: TGTGCCAGCGGGCGCCAGGGGGGCTATGGCTACACCTTC; CDR3: CASGRQGGYGYTF
J: TRBJ1-2; D: -; V: TRBV6-8; size: -; length: 13; DNA: TGTGCCAGCAGATTGACAGAAAGCTATGGCTACACCTTC; CDR3: CASRLTESYGYTF
J: TRBJ2-4; D: TRBD1; V: TRBV6-8; size: -; length: 18; DNA: TGTGCCAGCAGATCCGGGACAGGGATTGTGGCGACCAAAAACATTCAGTACTTC; CDR3: CASRSGTGIVATKNIQYF
J: TRBJ2-7; D: -; V: TRBV29-1; size: -; length: 14; DNA: TGCAGCGTTGAAGAAAGGGGAGGGGGTGACGAGCAGTACTTC; CDR3: CSVEERGGGDEQYF
J: TRBJ1-1; D: -; V: TRBV29-1; size: once; length: 13; DNA: TGCAGCGTTGGGTCTTGGGGGAACACTGAAGCTTTCTTT; CDR3: CSVGSWGNTEAFF
J: TRBJ2-2; D: -; V: TRBV6-8; size: -; length: 15; DNA: TGTGCCAGCATTTTCCATGACCCAAACACCGGGGAGCTGTTTTTT; CDR3: CASIFHDPNTGELFF
J: TRBJ1-6; D: -; V: TRBV10-2; size: -; length: 14; DNA: TGCGCCAGCAGGATGACAGGATTAAATTCACCCCTCCACTTT; CDR3: CASRMTGLNSPLHF
J: TRBJ1-1; D: -; V: TRBV6-8; size: few; length: 13; DNA: TGTGCCAGCAGTTACGGCCAGGGCCGGACAGCTTTCTTT; CDR3: CASSYGQGRTAFF
J: TRBJ1-5; D: -; V: TRBV18; size: -; length: 15; DNA: TGTGCCAGCTCACCACCGTCTGGGGTTGATCAGCCCCAGCATTTT; CDR3: CASSPPSGVDQPQHF
J: TRBJ2-1; D: -; V: TRBV19; size: -; length: 13; DNA: TGTGCCAGTAGTAGGACTGCCGGCAATGAGCAGTTCTTC; CDR3: CASSRTAGNEQFF
J: TRBJ2-5; D: TRBD1; V: TRBV19; size: -; length: 15; DNA: TGTGCCAGTAGTCCCGGGACAGGGGGCAAAGAGACCCAGTACTTC; CDR3: CASSPGTGGKETQYF
J: TRBJ1-2; D: -; V: TRBV30; size: once; length: 15; DNA: TGTGCCTGGAGTGCGGGGACCGAAGGTAACTATGGCTACACCTTC; CDR3: CAWSAGTEGNYGYTF
J: TRBJ1-6; D: -; V: TRBV7-2; size: -; length: 13; DNA: TGTGCCAGCGCGCCGAGGCAGGGGCCACCCCTCCACTTT; CDR3: CASAPRQGPPLHF
J: TRBJ1-1; D: -; V: TRBV7-6; size: -; length: 14; DNA: TGTGCCAGCAGCTTAGAGCTGATGAACACTGAAGCTTTCTTT; CDR3: CASSLELMNTEAFF
J: TRBJ2-2; D: -; V: TRBV5-1; size: -; length: 14; DNA: TGCGCCAGCAAAACCTACTTGGACACCGGGGAGCTGTTTTTT; CDR3: CASKTYLDTGELFF
J: TRBJ1-4; D: -; V: TRBV18; size: few; length: 14; DNA: TGTGCCAGCTCCCCAGGGGTGCCTAACGAAAAACTGTTTTTT; CDR3: CASSPGVPNEKLFF
J: TRBJ1-1; D: TRBD1; V: TRBV12-5; size: -; length: 13; DNA: TGTGCCAGCAACCTGGACAGGGGTGCTGAAGCTTTCTTT; CDR3: CASNLDRGAEAFF
J: TRBJ1-3; D: -; V: TRBV28; size: -; length: 14; DNA: TGTGCCAGCAGTTTTGGGGCGAGAGGAAACACCATATATTTT; CDR3: CASSFGARGNTIYF
J: TRBJ1-3; D: -; V: TRBV19; size: -; length: 17; DNA: TGTGCCAGTCGCGGCCCAGGCAGCCTTCCAAGGGGAAACACCATATATTTT; CDR3: CASRGPGSLPRGNTIYF
J: TRBJ1-1; D: TRBD1; V: TRBV15; size: -; length: 14; DNA: TGTGCCACCAGCATGGGGACAGGGGGAACTGAAGCTTTCTTT; CDR3: CATSMGTGGTEAFF
J: TRBJ1-2; D: TRBD1; V: TRBV19; size: -; length: 19; DNA: TGTGCCAGTAGTATAGGAAATCCCGGGACAGGGGGCCGAGGCTATGGCTACACCTTC; CDR3: CASSIGNPGTGGRGYGYTF
J: TRBJ1-1; D: TRBD1; V: TRBV28; size: -; length: 14; DNA: TGTGCCAGTGATGATCAAACAGGGGGCACTGAAGCTTTCTTT; CDR3: CASDDQTGGTEAFF
J: TRBJ2-2; D: TRBD1; V: TRBV6-8; size: -; length: 16; DNA: TGTGCCAGCAGCTCCGGGACAGGGATCGTCGCCGGGGAGCTGTTTTTT; CDR3: CASSSGTGIVAGELFF
J: TRBJ2-3; D: -; V: TRBV29-1; size: -; length: 13; DNA: TGCAGCGGGCAGGGAGGTAGCCCAGATACGCAGTATTTT; CDR3: CSGQGGSPDTQYF
J: TRBJ2-7; D: TRBD1; V: TRBV18; size: -; length: 16; DNA: TGTGCCAGCTCACCACCGTCGACAGGGCTATCGGACGAGCAGTACTTC; CDR3: CASSPPSTGLSDEQYF
J: TRBJ1-5; D: -; V: TRBV18; size: -; length: 13; DNA: TGTGCCAGCTCCCCGGGGAGGGATCAGCCCCAGCATTTT; CDR3: CASSPGRDQPQHF
J: TRBJ1-5; D: -; V: TRBV6-8; size: -; length: 15; DNA: TGTGCCAGCAGTTACTCAGGGAATAGCAATCAGCCCCAGCATTTT; CDR3: CASSYSGNSNQPQHF
J: TRBJ1-4; D: -; V: TRBV5-1; size: -; length: 15; DNA: TGCGCCAGCAGCTTGTCGGGGCGGACTAATGAAAAACTGTTTTTT; CDR3: CASSLSGRTNEKLFF
J: TRBJ2-3; D: TRBD2; V: TRBV30; size: -; length: 15; DNA: TGTGCCTGGAGTAAAGCGGGGGGGAGCACAGATACGCAGTATTTT; CDR3: CAWSKAGGSTDTQYF
J: TRBJ1-6; D: TRBD1; V: TRBV11-3; size: -; length: 14; DNA: TGTGCCAGCAGCCGAGGACAGGGGGACTCACCCCTCCACTTT; CDR3: CASSRGQGDSPLHF
J: TRBJ1-1; D: -; V: TRBV19; size: -; length: 14; DNA: TGTGCCAGTCGACCTCTGTCGCCGAACACTGAAGCTTTCTTT; CDR3: CASRPLSPNTEAFF
J: TRBJ2-3; D: -; V: TRBV1; size: -; length: 15; DNA: TGCGCCAGCAGCCAAGAAACGACAGACACAGATACGCAGTATTTT; CDR3: CASSQETTDTDTQYF
J: TRBJ1-4; D: -; V: TRBV5-1; size: -; length: 17; DNA: TGCGCCAGCAGCATAACCCCCATCACAGGAGGGAATGAAAAACTGTTTTTT; CDR3: CASSITPITGGNEKLFF
J: TRBJ2-5; D: -; V: TRBV19; size: -; length: 11; DNA: TGTGCCAGTAGTCTCGGAGAGACCCAGTACTTC; CDR3: CASSLGETQYF